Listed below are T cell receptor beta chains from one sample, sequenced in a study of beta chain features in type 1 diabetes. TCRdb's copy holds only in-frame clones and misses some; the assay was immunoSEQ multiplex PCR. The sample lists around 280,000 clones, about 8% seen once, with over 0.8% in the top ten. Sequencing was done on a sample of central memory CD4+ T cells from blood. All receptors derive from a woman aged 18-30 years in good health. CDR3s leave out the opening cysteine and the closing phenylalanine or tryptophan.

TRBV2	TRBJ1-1	ASSEEGTTEAF
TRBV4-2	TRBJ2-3	ASSPSRGGGDTQY
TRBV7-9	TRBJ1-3	ASSPATAGNTIY
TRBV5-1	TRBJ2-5	ASSSGAGPFQETQY
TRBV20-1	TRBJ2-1	SALKGWQGF
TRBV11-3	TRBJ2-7	ASSLEQARYEQY
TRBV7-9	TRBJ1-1	ASSSKQGNTEAF
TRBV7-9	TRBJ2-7	ASSPAEEQY
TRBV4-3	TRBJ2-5	ASSQRGESGETQY
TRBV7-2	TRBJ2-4	ASSPRWRGQGNIQY
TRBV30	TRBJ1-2	AWGRGQGGYT
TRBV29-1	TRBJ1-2	SVGSNYGYT
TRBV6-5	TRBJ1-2	ASKGSGTGIGYT
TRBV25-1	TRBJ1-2	ASSEPGDYGYT
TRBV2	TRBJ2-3	ASGGGTTDTQY
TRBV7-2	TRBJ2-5	ASSQGLTPQETQY
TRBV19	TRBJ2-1	ASTGGVAGNNEQF
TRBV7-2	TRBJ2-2	ASSPGLYTGELF
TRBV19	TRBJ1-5	ASSTQVGNQPQH
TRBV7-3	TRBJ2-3	ASSLVLGGPQDTQY
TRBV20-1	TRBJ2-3	SAPQTSFRY
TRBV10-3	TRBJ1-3	ASQVSGNTIY
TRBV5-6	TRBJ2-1	ASSLAGFEQF
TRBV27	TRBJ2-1	ASRPGQGVGGRSDEQF
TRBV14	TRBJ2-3	ASSQRGGSTDTQY
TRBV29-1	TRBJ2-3	SVGLAGRGDTQY
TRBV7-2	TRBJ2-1	ASSPYMSEQF
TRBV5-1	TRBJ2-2	ASSLVGTTGELF
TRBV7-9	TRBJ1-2	ASSTAGQGSYGYT
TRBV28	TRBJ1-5	ASKTGGAGNVQPQH
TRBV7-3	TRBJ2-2	ASSLFSPGLGTGELF
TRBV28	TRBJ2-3	ASSTPYGQGDTDTQY
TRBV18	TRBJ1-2	ASSGGASNYGYT
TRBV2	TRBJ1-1	ASRTQGPGTEAF
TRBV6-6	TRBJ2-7	ASSGLAGGLTTEQY
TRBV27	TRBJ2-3	ASSYSPYSTDTQY
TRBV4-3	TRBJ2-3	ASSQEAVLKSDTQY
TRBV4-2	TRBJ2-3	ASSQVVVGSSAGTDTQY
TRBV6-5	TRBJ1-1	ASRRMNTEAF
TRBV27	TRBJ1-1	ASSLTGRTEAF
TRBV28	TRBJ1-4	ASSLGQHNEKLF
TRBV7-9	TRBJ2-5	ASSLRLGTGAIGETQY
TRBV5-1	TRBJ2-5	ASSIQGTQETQY
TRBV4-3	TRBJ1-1	ASSPRGYENTEAF
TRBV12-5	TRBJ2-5	ASAPGTVQETQY
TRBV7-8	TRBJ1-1	ASSLAGSNTEAF
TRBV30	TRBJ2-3	ASRTDTQY
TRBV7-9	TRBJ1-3	ASSLGARSGNTIY